A single sample is the source of the 25 T cell receptor beta chains below, sequenced in a study of post-analysis software for immune sequencing data. Findings of the study overall: Several TRBV segments were more frequent in patients than controls; TRBV5-6, TRBV5-1 and TRBV20-1 belonged to this group.

No antigen has been identified for these receptors. cDNA libraries for TCR beta contained unique molecular identifiers. TCRdb redid the calling of the PCR reads with MiXCR, one entry per CDR3 protein. The profile covers around 440,000 distinct CDR3 sequences, with approximately 45% appearing a single time and about 12% taken by the ten largest. Sequencing was done on a sample of blood. These receptors all come from a girl aged 5-17 years with multiple sclerosis.

V is TRBV28 and J is TRBJ1-4; 8 nucleotides line up with TRBD1. The CDR3 sequence is 13 residues long. Trimming took 11 bases from V and 4 from J; bases not matched to a gene: 6. Germline V CDR1 and CDR2: MDHEN, SYDVKM. In DNA, the CDR3 is TGTGCCGGCCAACAGGGGGTTAATGAAAAACTGTTTTTT. This translates into CAGQQGVNEKLFF.

The chain carries TRBV3-1 and TRBJ2-7; possibly TRBD1 for D (5 bases). The CDR3 is 13 amino acids. Germline CDR1 LGHDT, CDR2 YNNKEL (reference sequence). Trimming shortened V by 1 base and J by 6 bases, and 10 bases separated the two germline ends. CDR3: CASSQGQGVEQYF. CDR3 bases: TGTGCCAGCAGCCAAGGTCAGGGCGTCGAGCAGTACTTC.

This clonotype was found a few times. The chain joins TRBV6-5 to TRBJ1-6; maybe TRBD1 (6 bases). V was clipped by 2 bases and J by 4 bases, with 18 bases between them. The CDR3 totals 18 residues. CDR1 MNHEY and CDR2 SVGAGI come from the germline V gene. CDR3 sequence (DNA): TGTGCCAGCAGTTACGGAGATTTAGGACAGAGTTATAATTCACCCCTCCACTTT. It yields the protein CASSYGDLGQSYNSPLHF.

The V and J genes are TRBV11-1 and TRBJ2-3; D gene ambiguous. CDR1 is SGHAT and CDR2 is FQDESV in the germline V gene (reference sequence). The V gene lost 0 bases and the J gene lost 4 bases, with 5 bases spanning the gap. CDR3 length: 13 amino acids. The CDR3 DNA follows: TGTGCCAGCAGCTTAGCCGAGGCAGATACGCAGTATTTT. Protein: CASSLAEADTQYF. The entire variable domain, with the rest obtained from reference TRBV11-1 and TRBJ2-3, is as follows: EAEVAQSPRYKITEKSQAVAFWCDPISGHATLYWYRQILGQGPELLVQFQDESVVDDSQLPKDRFSAERLKGVDSTLKIQPAELGDSAMYLCASSLAEADTQYFGPGTRLTVL.

J is TRBJ2-6 and V is TRBV28; 7 positions agree with TRBD1. The V and J ends lost 6 bases and 11 bases, in that order; junction bases with no gene match: 19. CDR3 length: 17 residues. Germline assignment: CDR1 MDHEN and CDR2 SYDVKM. The CDR3 coding sequence is TGTGCCAGCAGCCTTGGGAACGTCCGACAGGGCCGTTACGTCCTGACTTTC. As protein: CASSLGNVRQGRYVLTF.

The chain combines TRBV7-9 with TRBJ2-5; 11 nucleotides align to TRBD2. Germline V lookup: CDR1 SEHNR, CDR2 FQNEAQ (reference sequence). The length of the CDR3 is 15 residues. The J segment lost 5 bases and the V segment lost 2 bases, leaving 4 bases of the junction unmatched. The CDR3 DNA reads as TGTGCCAGCAGCTTATTACTAGCGGGAGACGAGACCCAGTACTTC. Translated: CASSLLLAGDETQYF.

CDR3 amino acids: CATSRKGSSSYNSPLHF. Written as DNA, the CDR3 is TGTGCCACCAGCAGGAAGGGGTCGAGCTCCTATAATTCACCCCTCCACTTT. The V gene is TRBV15, the J gene TRBJ1-6; TRBD1 is a possible D gene (5 bases). CDR1 LNHNV and CDR2 YYDKDF come from the germline V gene (reference sequence). V dropped 3 bases and J dropped 0 bases, with 12 bases sitting between them. The CDR3 extends over 17 amino acids.

This clonotype has more than one count but fewer than ten. The J gene is TRBJ2-1, the V gene TRBV6-5, with no clear D. The CDR3 is made up of 11 amino acids. Deletions cut 6 bases from V and 9 bases from J, with 9 bases between. CDR1 MNHEY and CDR2 SVGAGI come from the germline V gene. The CDR3 region is CASRMKGEQFF. CDR3 in DNA: TGTGCCAGCAGGATGAAGGGTGAGCAGTTCTTC.

This chain connects TRBV19 to TRBJ2-1; D might be TRBD2 (7 bases). Trimming took off 1 base at V and 9 bases at J, with 19 bases between the two ends. Germline V CDR1 and CDR2: LNHDA, SQIVND (reference sequence). This CDR3 region has 16 residues. The CDR3 DNA follows: TGTGCCAGTAGTATAGGTCGGGGGGCCGACTCGGGTGAGCAGTTCTTC. Residues: CASSIGRGADSGEQFF.

V is TRBV12-3 or TRBV12-4 and J is TRBJ2-2; a weak D match, TRBD1 (5 bases). The germline V and J ends were trimmed by 1 base and 5 bases, with 11 bases remaining between them. CDR3 size: 15 residues. CDR3: CASSLGTTITGELFF. In DNA form, the CDR3 reads TGTGCCAGCAGTTTAGGGACAACTATTACCGGGGAGCTGTTTTTT.

The chain uses TRBV24-1 and TRBJ1-5, with D possibly TRBD1 on 6 matching bases. Germline lookup yields CDR1 KGHDR and CDR2 SFDVKD. This CDR3 comprises 13 residues. The V gene lost 8 bases and the J gene lost 6 bases, with 13 bases spanning the gap. CDR3 amino acids: CATTRGWAQPQHF. In DNA form, the CDR3 reads TGTGCCACCACCAGGGGATGGGCTCAGCCCCAGCATTTT.

The gene calls are TRBV20-1 and TRBJ2-1, with TRBD2 matching 11 bases. The germline gives CDR1 DFQATT, CDR2 SNEGSKA (reference sequence). V gave up 3 bases and J gave up 4 bases; unmatched junction bases: 2. This CDR3 comprises 14 residues. The CDR3 bases are TGCAGTGCTAGTCGGACTAGCGGGTACAATGAGCAGTTCTTC. Amino acids: CSASRTSGYNEQFF.

V usage is TRBV20-1 and J usage is TRBJ2-3; TRBD1 matches at 7 bases. Per the germline V gene, CDR1 is DFQATT and CDR2 is SNEGSKA (reference sequence). The CDR3 is made up of 15 amino acids. With 0 bases clipped from V and 5 bases from J, the junction kept 8 bases outside the gene matches. The CDR3 nucleotides are TGCAGTGCTAGAGATTCCGGACAGGTGGTAGATACGCAGTATTTT. It codes for CSARDSGQVVDTQYF.

J is TRBJ1-4 and V is TRBV6-5; 9 bases line up with TRBD1. CDR3 length: 14 residues. The germline V gene has CDR1 MNHEY and CDR2 SVGAGI. The trim removed 5 bases at V and 7 bases at J, leaving 5 bases unmatched. The DNA for the CDR3 is TGTGCCAGCAGTACCCGGGACAGGGCTGAAAAACTGTTTTTT. Protein sequence: CASSTRDRAEKLFF.

This clonotype was picked up a small number of times. The gene calls are TRBV12-3 or TRBV12-4 and TRBJ2-7; D is undetermined. The CDR3 totals 14 residues. The V end was cut by 4 bases, the J end by 0 bases, with 10 bases between. Here the CDR3 reads CASSSQGNSYEQYF. In nucleotides, the CDR3 is TGTGCCAGCAGTTCTCAAGGGAACTCCTACGAGCAGTACTTC.

The chain joins TRBV7-6 to TRBJ1-1; D uncertain. The CDR3 consists of 14 residues. The germline V gene has CDR1 SGHVS and CDR2 FNYEAQ. The ends were cut back, 0 bases at V and 5 bases at J, with 10 bases in the middle. The CDR3 DNA follows: TGTGCCAGCAGCTTAGCAGAGGTATCGACTGAAGCTTTCTTT. This encodes CASSLAEVSTEAFF.

V is TRBV10-3 and J is TRBJ1-2, with 9 positions matching TRBD1. This CDR3 has 16 residues. CDR1 is ENHRY, CDR2 SYGVKD, per germline. V gave up 3 bases and J gave up 0 bases; unmatched junction bases: 5. The CDR3 region has the DNA TGTGCCATCAGTGACAGGACAGGGGTTACTAACTATGGCTACACCTTC. It codes for CAISDRTGVTNYGYTF.

This clonotype has just a few counts. V and J are TRBV5-1 and TRBJ1-2, with TRBD1 matching 10 bases. Germline CDR1 is SGHRS and CDR2 is YFSETQ. V gave up 0 bases and J gave up 7 bases; unmatched junction bases: 3. The CDR3 loop spans 14 amino acids. The CDR3 region has the DNA TGCGCCAGCAGCTTGGGACAGGGGGCGTCTGGCTACACCTTC. It yields the protein CASSLGQGASGYTF.

On this clonotype itself: A junction end diverges from the germline sequence, so it may reflect a read error. V and J are TRBV7-9 and TRBJ1-5, with 9 bases lining up with TRBD1. The germline V gene has CDR1 SEHNR and CDR2 FQNEAQ (reference sequence). The CDR3 contains 16 residues. CDR3 in amino acids: CASNLGMGQGNQPQHF. As DNA, the CDR3 is TGTGCCAGCAACTTAGGTATGGGACAGGGAAACCAGCCCCAGCATTTT.

This clonotype has only a few counts. V usage is TRBV11-2 and J usage is TRBJ2-1; no firm D call. V shed 0 bases and J shed 8 bases, with 5 bases lying between them. This CDR3 is 12 amino acids long. The germline V gene has CDR1 SGHAT and CDR2 FQNNGV. CDR3 coding DNA: TGTGCCAGCAGCTTAGATCGGGATGAGCAGTTCTTC. It codes for CASSLDRDEQFF.

The chain couples TRBV20-1 to TRBJ2-4; D gene ambiguous. The germline V gene encodes CDR1 DFQATT and CDR2 SNEGSKA (reference sequence). The CDR3 spans 12 residues. V lost 1 base and J 4 bases, leaving 5 bases between the germline ends. The chain's CDR3 is CSARGSKNIQYF. The CDR3 DNA reads TGCAGTGCTAGAGGGTCTAAAAACATTCAGTACTTC.

This clonotype was seen a handful of times. This chain joins TRBV5-1 and TRBJ2-3; tentatively, D is TRBD1 (6 bases). The germline CDR1 and CDR2 sequences are SGHRS and YFSETQ. The V and J ends lost 4 bases and 4 bases respectively, with 16 bases between them. The CDR3 consists of 15 residues. CDR3 sequence: CASSPKGTTADTQYF. The CDR3, as DNA: TGCGCCAGCAGCCCGAAGGGGACAACGGCAGATACGCAGTATTTT.

The genes are TRBV2 and TRBJ2-7; D gene unclear. Germline V gene sequence: CDR1 SNHLY, CDR2 FYNNEI. This CDR3 comprises 16 residues. V was pared by 10 bases and J by 1 base, with 23 bases between. For the CDR3, the DNA is TGTGCCACCGAAGGCACGAGGCTCAGTTCTTCCTACGAGCAGTACTTC. Protein sequence: CATEGTRLSSSYEQYF.

J is TRBJ2-1 and V is TRBV19; no clear D. The germline V and J ends were trimmed by 5 bases and 0 bases, with 8 bases remaining between them. CDR3 length: 14 amino acids. The germline CDR1 and CDR2 sequences are LNHDA and SQIVND (reference sequence). CDR3 nucleotides: TGTGCCAGTAGTGTCGAGAGCTCCTACAATGAGCAGTTCTTC. Translated: CASSVESSYNEQFF.

The genes are TRBV20-1 and TRBJ2-1, with D hard to call. CDR3 size: 12 residues. Germline V CDR1 and CDR2: DFQATT, SNEGSKA (reference sequence). The ends were cut back, 6 bases at V and 0 bases at J, with 6 bases in the middle. Here the CDR3 DNA reads TGCAGTGCATTGAGCTCCTACAATGAGCAGTTCTTC. It is translated as CSALSSYNEQFF.